This paragraph covers one T cell receptor (beta chain) sequence. Everyone who took part was roughly 18 to 89 years old, and they came from 20 to 25 US areas. Participant-reported clinical history was the basis for cohort assignment. The source of the sample is a study of blood T cell repertoires in COVID-19. Per the authors' pipeline: Cell counts per sample came from amplifying reference gene primers. Some clones are missing from TCRdb's copy, which holds only in-frame ones; the method was immunoSEQ multiplex PCR. V and J calls and clone size are those listed in that table; D and trimming were worked out from the DNA. This table holds roughly 250,000 clones, around 88% found once. The sequencing input was PBMCs or T cells enriched from blood (not recorded which). The TCR comes from a man aged 40-50 years who had recovered from COVID-19.

CDR3 bases: TGTGCCAGCAGGGTAAACGGGGGGAATGAAAAACTGTTTTTT. It translates to CASRVNGGNEKLFF. The chain carries TRBV2 and TRBJ1-4; possibly TRBD1 for D (5 bases). The CDR3 extends over 14 amino acids. Per germline, CDR1 SNHLY and CDR2 FYNNEI. Deletions cut 6 bases from V and 5 bases from J, with 13 bases between.